These T cell receptor beta chains were read from a single sample in a study of lymphopenia after photon versus proton radiotherapy. Generated by immunoSEQ multiplex PCR, the TCRdb table keeps only in-frame clones and is missing some. The table includes roughly 65,000 clones, about nine tenths detected once. The sample here was peripheral blood, taken from a patient treated with photon-based radiotherapy. These TCRs come from a woman in her 70s with pancreatic cancer. The CDR3 runs from the conserved cysteine through the conserved F or W. A D gene is named only where the DNA matches it firmly. Size tells how often a clone was seen (once, few, many) or the class of an expanded clone, and some rows leave it out.

D: TRBD1
size: NA
V: TRBV7-9
J: TRBJ1-1
DNA: TGTGCCAGCAGCCCCCGACAGGGTGGTACTGAAGCTTTCTTT
CDR3: CASSPRQGGTEAFF

D: TRBD2
size: NA
V: TRBV5-4
J: TRBJ2-7
DNA: TGTGCCAGCAGCCCAGGGGCGGGAGGGCAGACCTACGAGCAGTACTTC
CDR3: CASSPGAGGQTYEQYF

D: TRBD2
size: NA
V: TRBV27
J: TRBJ2-7
DNA: TGTGCCAGCAGTCGATCGACTAGCGGCCTCTCCTACGAGCAGTACTTC
CDR3: CASSRSTSGLSYEQYF

D: TRBD2
size: NA
V: TRBV15
J: TRBJ2-1
DNA: TGTGCCACCAGCAGAGGCCTAGCGGGAGGAGAGCAGTTCTTC
CDR3: CATSRGLAGGEQFF

D: TRBD1
size: NA
V: TRBV19
J: TRBJ2-7
DNA: TGTGCCAGTAGTCCACGCACCGGGACAGGGGCCCGCGAGCAGTACTTC
CDR3: CASSPRTGTGAREQYF

D: NA
size: once
V: TRBV6-5
J: TRBJ2-1
DNA: TGTGCCAGCAGTTCCTCGGGACGAGAGAGGTCGGATGAGCAGTTCTTC
CDR3: CASSSSGRERSDEQFF

D: NA
size: NA
V: TRBV2
J: TRBJ2-1
DNA: TGTGCCAGCAGGAGGATGAGCTCCTACAATGAGCAGTTCTTC
CDR3: CASRRMSSYNEQFF

D: TRBD2
size: NA
V: TRBV6-1
J: TRBJ2-1
DNA: TGTGCCAGCATGAACGCGGGAGTGAACAATGAGCAGTTCTTC
CDR3: CASMNAGVNNEQFF

D: NA
size: NA
V: TRBV10-3
J: TRBJ2-3
DNA: TGTGCCATCAGTGATCCGGGTTCCCCGAACCAAGATACGCAGTATTTT
CDR3: CAISDPGSPNQDTQYF

D: TRBD2
size: NA
V: TRBV11-2
J: TRBJ2-5
DNA: TGTGCCAGCAGCTTATCTGGCGGGAGACGCCAAGAGACCCAGTACTTC
CDR3: CASSLSGGRRQETQYF

D: NA
size: NA
V: TRBV19
J: TRBJ2-3
DNA: TGTGCCAGTAGTCCCCTGGGGGGCGGAGGAAGCACAGATACGCAGTATTTT
CDR3: CASSPLGGGGSTDTQYF

D: TRBD2
size: NA
V: TRBV5-8
J: TRBJ2-7
DNA: TGTGCCAGCAGCTTTAGAATAGCGGGATGGTACTTC
CDR3: CASSFRIAGWYF

D: NA
size: NA
V: TRBV7-8
J: TRBJ2-7
DNA: TGTGCCAGCAGCTACCTACAGGGCCACGAGCAGTACTTC
CDR3: CASSYLQGHEQYF

D: NA
size: NA
V: TRBV20-1
J: TRBJ2-3
DNA: TGCAGTGCTAGTGTAAATACGCAGTATTTT
CDR3: CSASVNTQYF

D: TRBD2
size: few
V: TRBV6-1
J: TRBJ2-7
DNA: TGTGCCAGCAGTGAAACGGCGGGAGGCAGGGAGCAGTACTTC
CDR3: CASSETAGGREQYF

D: NA
size: NA
V: TRBV29-1
J: TRBJ2-2
DNA: TGCAGCGTTGGAGGGCCAGGGGAGGCCGGGGAGCTGTTTTTT
CDR3: CSVGGPGEAGELFF

D: NA
size: NA
V: TRBV7-9
J: TRBJ1-2
DNA: TGTGCCAGCAGTAGAGAGGGGGGGTCGAACTATGGCTACACCTTC
CDR3: CASSREGGSNYGYTF

D: NA
size: NA
V: TRBV2
J: TRBJ1-4
DNA: TGTGCCAGCAGTGAACAGGAAGGGTTTCGTAATGAAAAACTGTTTTTT
CDR3: CASSEQEGFRNEKLFF

D: TRBD1
size: NA
V: TRBV4-1
J: TRBJ1-5
DNA: TGCGCCAGCAGCCATTCAGGGGGGTTCAATCAGCCCCAGCATTTT
CDR3: CASSHSGGFNQPQHF

D: NA
size: once
V: TRBV19
J: TRBJ2-3
DNA: TGTGCCAGTAGTATTGGAAGGGGTGGGGCAGATACGCAGTATTTT
CDR3: CASSIGRGGADTQYF

D: NA
size: NA
V: TRBV28
J: TRBJ1-5
DNA: TGTGCCAGCAGTTTAATGGCACGGCTCAGCAATCAGCCCCAGCATTTT
CDR3: CASSLMARLSNQPQHF

D: NA
size: NA
V: TRBV6-1
J: TRBJ2-7
DNA: TGTGCCAGCAGCCTAGACACAGGGTTCTACGAGCAGTACTTC
CDR3: CASSLDTGFYEQYF

D: NA
size: NA
V: TRBV15
J: TRBJ2-4
DNA: TGTGCCACCAGCCTACGGACAGTAGCCAAAAACATTCAGTACTTC
CDR3: CATSLRTVAKNIQYF

D: NA
size: once
V: TRBV12-5
J: TRBJ1-5
DNA: TGTGCTAGTGGTTTGATTCGAGACAGGTGGGGCAATCAGCCCCAGCATTTT
CDR3: CASGLIRDRWGNQPQHF

D: NA
size: NA
V: TRBV23-1
J: TRBJ2-7
DNA: TGCGCCAGCAGTCCCGGGACAAGGGACGAGCAGTACTTC
CDR3: CASSPGTRDEQYF

D: NA
size: NA
V: TRBV27
J: TRBJ1-2
DNA: TGTGCCAGCAGTTTATCCGGGACCCGAAATGGCTACACCTTC
CDR3: CASSLSGTRNGYTF

D: NA
size: NA
V: TRBV30
J: TRBJ2-2
DNA: TGTGCCTGGCAGGAGGCCGGGGAGCTGTTTTTT
CDR3: CAWQEAGELFF

D: NA
size: NA
V: TRBV6-5
J: TRBJ1-3
DNA: TGTGCCAGCAGTTACTCCTGGGGGGGGTCTGGAAACACCATATATTTT
CDR3: CASSYSWGGSGNTIYF

D: TRBD1
size: NA
V: TRBV18
J: TRBJ2-6
DNA: TGTGCCAGCTCACGGGCGACAGGGACTGGGGCCAACGTCCTGACTTTC
CDR3: CASSRATGTGANVLTF

D: NA
size: NA
V: TRBV18
J: TRBJ1-4
DNA: TGTGCCAGCTCACCATTCGTCGGGAATGAAAAACTGTTTTTT
CDR3: CASSPFVGNEKLFF

D: TRBD1
size: NA
V: TRBV19
J: TRBJ2-1
DNA: TGTGCCAGTAGGGGGACAGGGTCCGCCGATGAGCAGTTCTTC
CDR3: CASRGTGSADEQFF

D: TRBD1
size: NA
V: TRBV2
J: TRBJ2-1
DNA: TGTGCCAGCAGTATGGGACAGGGAGGCTACAATGAGCAGTTCTTC
CDR3: CASSMGQGGYNEQFF

D: TRBD2
size: NA
V: TRBV5-1
J: TRBJ2-7
DNA: TGCGCCAGCAGCCCGGGACTAGCGGGACCCTACGAGCAGTACTTC
CDR3: CASSPGLAGPYEQYF

D: NA
size: NA
V: TRBV18
J: TRBJ2-5
DNA: TGTGCCAGCTCACCATCACTTCAAGAGACCCAGTACTTC
CDR3: CASSPSLQETQYF

D: TRBD1
size: NA
V: TRBV10-2
J: TRBJ2-7
DNA: TGCGCCAGCAGCGCGCCGGACAGGGCCGGTTACGAGCAGTACTTC
CDR3: CASSAPDRAGYEQYF

D: TRBD1
size: few
V: TRBV4-3
J: TRBJ2-7
DNA: TGCGCCAGCAGCTACACGACCGGGACAGGGACCTACGAGCAGTACTTC
CDR3: CASSYTTGTGTYEQYF

D: NA
size: NA
V: TRBV28
J: TRBJ1-1
DNA: TGTGCCAGCACCCCCCGCAGGGGCTGGTTAGTGAACACTGAAGCTTTCTTT
CDR3: CASTPRRGWLVNTEAFF

D: TRBD2
size: few
V: TRBV4-3
J: TRBJ2-1
DNA: TGCGCCAGCAGCCAAGATATTACAGCGGGAGGAGGCTACAATGAGCAGTTCTTC
CDR3: CASSQDITAGGGYNEQFF

D: NA
size: NA
V: TRBV7-8
J: TRBJ2-3
DNA: TGTGCCAGCAGCTTAGAGCGGTTACTTAGGGCAGATACGCAGTATTTT
CDR3: CASSLERLLRADTQYF

D: NA
size: NA
V: TRBV10-3
J: TRBJ1-1
DNA: TGTGCCATCAGTGAGTCGGCCACTGAAGCTTTCTTT
CDR3: CAISESATEAFF

D: NA
size: NA
V: TRBV27
J: TRBJ2-7
DNA: TGTGCCAGCAGTTTATATCCCCGAAAGGGACCAATCTACGAGCAGTACTTC
CDR3: CASSLYPRKGPIYEQYF

D: NA
size: NA
V: TRBV28
J: TRBJ2-7
DNA: TGTGCCAGCAATTACCTCAGGGGAGGCGAGCAGTACTTC
CDR3: CASNYLRGGEQYF

D: TRBD1
size: once
V: TRBV5-5
J: TRBJ2-2
DNA: TGTGCCAGCAGCTCGACAGGGACGAACGGGGAGCTGTTTTTT
CDR3: CASSSTGTNGELFF

D: NA
size: NA
V: TRBV7-9
J: TRBJ2-2
DNA: TGTGCCAGCAGCTTTCAGGGGACCTACACCGGGGAGCTGTTTTTT
CDR3: CASSFQGTYTGELFF

D: TRBD1
size: NA
V: TRBV7-2
J: TRBJ2-6
DNA: TGTGCCAGCACGTCGACAGGGGGCGGTGGGGCCAACGTCCTGACTTTC
CDR3: CASTSTGGGGANVLTF

D: TRBD2
size: NA
V: TRBV5-6
J: TRBJ2-2
DNA: TGTGCCAGCAGCCCGTTGTCTAGCGGGAGGAGGACCGGGGAGCTGTTTTTT
CDR3: CASSPLSSGRRTGELFF

D: TRBD2
size: NA
V: TRBV15
J: TRBJ2-1
DNA: TGTGCCACCAGCCCCAGACTAGCGGGAGGGAGGAATGAGCAGTTCTTC
CDR3: CATSPRLAGGRNEQFF

D: TRBD2
size: once
V: TRBV19
J: TRBJ2-1
DNA: TGTGCCAGTAGTATTGGGACCGGGACTAGGTACAATGAGCAGTTCTTC
CDR3: CASSIGTGTRYNEQFF

D: TRBD1
size: few
V: TRBV6-1
J: TRBJ2-3
DNA: TGTGCCAGCAGTGCACAGGGGGTTGGAACGCAGTATTTT
CDR3: CASSAQGVGTQYF

D: NA
size: NA
V: TRBV7-2
J: TRBJ2-2
DNA: TGTGCCAGCAGCTTATCGCCTTTCGTTTCCGGGGAGCTGTTTTTT
CDR3: CASSLSPFVSGELFF

D: NA
size: NA
V: TRBV7-9
J: TRBJ1-3
DNA: TGTGCCAGCAGCCCCGGGACAAAAGGAAACACCATATATTTT
CDR3: CASSPGTKGNTIYF

D: NA
size: once
V: TRBV4-3
J: TRBJ1-6
DNA: TGCGCCAGCAGGGGAGGGAATTCACCCCTCCACTTT
CDR3: CASRGGNSPLHF

D: NA
size: NA
V: TRBV19
J: TRBJ1-2
DNA: TGTGCCAGTAGTATTGTGGGGCAAGGTGGCTACACCTTC
CDR3: CASSIVGQGGYTF

D: NA
size: NA
V: TRBV7-2
J: TRBJ2-7
DNA: TGTGCCAGCAGGTTAGATTTCTACGAGCAGTACTTC
CDR3: CASRLDFYEQYF

D: NA
size: NA
V: TRBV19
J: TRBJ1-2
DNA: TGTGCCAGTAGTAGGCAAGTTGGGAGGGAAGGCTATGGCTACACCTTC
CDR3: CASSRQVGREGYGYTF